The T cell receptor beta chain described here comes from a study of identifying expanded T cells in peripheral blood. This clone was counted once. The antigen remains undetermined. TCRdb keeps only in-frame clones here, not all; method: immunoSEQ multiplex PCR. This table holds 100,000 to 150,000 clones, around 84% found once. General study findings and limits: Two-week clone count variance significantly increased as total template count grew. Roughly 1.2 clones differed between technical replicates, versus approximately 16 and 20 over time.

Healthy donors had no documented immune events, such as infections, while sampled. CDR1 SNHLY and CDR2 FYNNEI come from the germline V gene. Trimming pared 6 bases from V and 3 bases from J, leaving 17 bases between. The CDR3 is 16 residues long. The origin of this receptor is a person between 18 and 70 years old in good health. Sequencing was performed on blood. The V gene is TRBV2, the J gene TRBJ2-2, with a tentative D call TRBD1 (6 bases). DNA of the CDR3: TGTGCCAGCAGGAAGAGACAGGAGGCTTACACCGGGGAGCTGTTTTTT. It translates to CASRKRQEAYTGELFF.